Listed below are T cell receptor beta chains from one sample, sequenced in a study of T cells expressing NK-cell markers. TCRdb reprocessed the 5' RACE reads and reports one entry per CDR3 protein, with no DNA. Its clone listing holds hundreds of thousands of distinct CDR3 sequences. The specimen was blood T cells: a sorted CD56 or NKG2C T cell subset, CD4+ or CD8+ T cells, or bulk PBMC T cells (not recorded which). These receptors originate from a woman between 18 and 70 years old in good health. Both conserved end residues are part of each CDR3.

J gene: TRBJ2-5; V gene: TRBV11-2; CDR3 protein: CASSRTSVVQETQYF
J gene: TRBJ2-7; V gene: TRBV29-1; CDR3 protein: CSAGGRKESEQYF
J gene: TRBJ1-2; V gene: TRBV19; CDR3 protein: CASRDRVTNYGYTF
J gene: TRBJ2-7; V gene: TRBV20-1; CDR3 protein: CSAGPGHKTYEQYF
J gene: TRBJ2-6; V gene: TRBV6-5; CDR3 protein: CASRTDGSGANVLTF
J gene: TRBJ2-5; V gene: TRBV7-3; CDR3 protein: CASSALAGGKETQYF
J gene: TRBJ2-3; V gene: TRBV3-1; CDR3 protein: CASSQGAGGPGDTQYF
J gene: TRBJ2-7; V gene: TRBV3-1; CDR3 protein: CASSQGTASYEQYF
J gene: TRBJ1-6; V gene: TRBV6-5; CDR3 protein: CASSYSPGKGSPLHF
J gene: TRBJ1-1; V gene: TRBV28; CDR3 protein: CASARPTVFNTEAFF
J gene: TRBJ2-1; V gene: TRBV14; CDR3 protein: CASSQGDWYNEQFF
J gene: TRBJ1-3; V gene: TRBV5-1; CDR3 protein: CASSAISGGSGNTIYF
J gene: TRBJ1-1; V gene: TRBV6-5; CDR3 protein: CASSYSNRGVNTEAFF
J gene: TRBJ1-1; V gene: TRBV2; CDR3 protein: CASSEMNTEAFF
J gene: TRBJ2-3; V gene: TRBV29-1; CDR3 protein: CSVEGTGDTDTQYF
J gene: TRBJ2-3; V gene: TRBV5-1; CDR3 protein: CASSLDRGRGRTDTQYF
J gene: TRBJ1-5; V gene: TRBV12-3/TRBV12-4; CDR3 protein: CASSLDIDSNQPQHF
J gene: TRBJ2-3; V gene: TRBV4-3; CDR3 protein: CASSNSGSNTDTQYF
J gene: TRBJ2-3; V gene: TRBV20-1; CDR3 protein: CSALPLADSTDTQYF
J gene: TRBJ1-5; V gene: TRBV7-2; CDR3 protein: CASSLGVYSNQPQHF
J gene: TRBJ1-5; V gene: TRBV6-1; CDR3 protein: CASRPLGENNQPQHF
J gene: TRBJ2-5; V gene: TRBV7-2; CDR3 protein: CASSQSGVFQETQYF
J gene: TRBJ1-1; V gene: TRBV20-1; CDR3 protein: CSASRPAIEAFF
J gene: TRBJ1-1; V gene: TRBV7-2; CDR3 protein: CASSLVMSADLAFF
J gene: TRBJ1-6; V gene: TRBV6-4; CDR3 protein: CASSDHYNSPLHF
J gene: TRBJ1-2; V gene: TRBV12-3/TRBV12-4; CDR3 protein: CASRVQGHYGYTF
J gene: TRBJ2-7; V gene: TRBV6-9; CDR3 protein: CASSYDWGGYEQYF
J gene: TRBJ2-2; V gene: TRBV20-1; CDR3 protein: CSARVGGRTGELFF
J gene: TRBJ2-7; V gene: TRBV5-1; CDR3 protein: CASSTTGFQHEQYF
J gene: TRBJ2-7; V gene: TRBV27; CDR3 protein: CASSLSIGWSYEQYF
J gene: TRBJ2-7; V gene: TRBV12-3/TRBV12-4; CDR3 protein: CASSLKLAYEQYF
J gene: TRBJ1-2; V gene: TRBV4-3; CDR3 protein: CASSPQTGRCYGYTF
J gene: TRBJ1-1; V gene: TRBV2; CDR3 protein: CASRMDRNTEAFF
J gene: TRBJ2-3; V gene: TRBV6-1; CDR3 protein: CASSPGTSGTTDTQYF
J gene: TRBJ2-2; V gene: TRBV7-9; CDR3 protein: CASSLSGTNTGELFF
J gene: TRBJ1-1; V gene: TRBV6-1; CDR3 protein: CASRPDRGLEAFF
J gene: TRBJ2-1; V gene: TRBV7-9; CDR3 protein: CASSLILVYNEQFF
J gene: TRBJ1-1; V gene: TRBV25-1; CDR3 protein: CASSFQGGGTEAFF
J gene: TRBJ1-1; V gene: TRBV19; CDR3 protein: CASSLRTTRLEAFF
J gene: TRBJ2-5; V gene: TRBV20-1; CDR3 protein: CSVRPQETQYF
J gene: TRBJ2-2; V gene: TRBV29-1; CDR3 protein: CSGRLAGAYTGELFF